The sequence of this T cell receptor beta chain was determined in a study of human T cells and chemical hapten exposure. At the level of the study: Alopecia areata, totalis or universalis was found in mostly female patients. Points from the study as a whole: In comparison with controls, expanded TCRs gave rise to a significantly larger number of large CDR3 similarity clusters. The presence of alopecia in the donors means their immune response may differ from healthy people's.

Time point in this sample: pre-sensitization, week 0. Treatment denoted: therapeutic diphenylcyclopropenone sensitization with weekly scalp DPC. Trimming pared 4 bases from V and 3 bases from J, leaving 16 bases between. Germline-derived CDR1 and CDR2 are PRHDT and FYEKMQ (reference sequence). CDR3 length: 16 amino acids. This clonotype was seen ten or more times. The antigen remains unidentified. Each CDR3 protein is one row after TCRdb ran MiXCR on the RACE reads. The sample contains some 74,000 distinct CDR3 sequences, less than 15% of which appear only once. This sequence originates from a woman aged 45-65 years with alopecia areata. Some clones in this sample may be carry-over from other donors' samples. The source material was whole blood, sampled in connection with sensitization to the hapten diphenylcyclopropenone (DPC). This chain joins TRBV13 and TRBJ2-1, with D unclear. The CDR3 DNA reads as TGTGCCAGCAGCTACCGGGCATCTTTCTTCTACAATGAGCAGTTCTTC. This translates into CASSYRASFFYNEQFF. The variable domain in full, with the rest retrieved from reference TRBV13 and TRBJ2-1, is AAGVIQSPRHLIKEKRETATLKCYPIPRHDTVYWYQQGPGQDPQFLISFYEKMQSDKGSIPDRFSAQQFSDYHSELNMSSLELGDSALYFCASSYRASFFYNEQFFGPGTRLTVL.